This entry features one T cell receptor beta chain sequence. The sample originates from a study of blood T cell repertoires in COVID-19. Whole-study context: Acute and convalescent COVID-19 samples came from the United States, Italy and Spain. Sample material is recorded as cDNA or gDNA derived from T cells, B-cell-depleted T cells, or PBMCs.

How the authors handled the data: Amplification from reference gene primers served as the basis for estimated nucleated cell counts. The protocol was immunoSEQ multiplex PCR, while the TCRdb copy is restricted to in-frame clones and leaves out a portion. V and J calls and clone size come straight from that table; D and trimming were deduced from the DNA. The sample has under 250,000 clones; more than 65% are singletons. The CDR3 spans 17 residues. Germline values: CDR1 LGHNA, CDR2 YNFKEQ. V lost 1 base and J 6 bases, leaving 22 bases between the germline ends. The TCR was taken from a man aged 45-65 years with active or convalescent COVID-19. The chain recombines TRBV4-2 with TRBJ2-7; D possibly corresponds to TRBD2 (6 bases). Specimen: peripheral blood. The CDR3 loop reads CASSQVSPGTPGPEQYF. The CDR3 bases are TGTGCCAGCAGCCAAGTATCCCCCGGGACTCCGGGACCCGAGCAGTACTTC.